Shown below are 7 T cell receptor beta chains from a single sample sequenced in a study of early stage breast cancer tumors. The method was immunoSEQ multiplex PCR; TCRdb's version includes in-frame clones alone and lacks a portion of them. This repertoire shows around 6,300 clones, 65% to 80% found once; its top ten account for about a tenth. Input material: normal breast tissue next to the tumor. The source of these receptors is a person in their 40s with breast cancer.

The chain recombines TRBV5-4 with TRBJ2-7, with D hard to call. This CDR3 comprises 13 residues. V was shortened by 0 bases and J by 6 bases, with 10 bases between the two germline ends. Germline CDR1 and CDR2: SGHNT and YYREEE (reference sequence). In nucleotides, the CDR3 is TGTGCCAGCAGCTTGGGATTAGGGATCGAGCAGTACTTC. Its translation is CASSLGLGIEQYF.

The V and J genes are TRBV15 and TRBJ2-3; unclear D gene. V lost 2 bases to trimming and J lost 2 bases, with 11 bases between them. Germline CDR1 LNHNV, CDR2 YYDKDF (reference sequence). The CDR3 is 15 amino acids. CDR3 coding DNA: TGTGCCACCAGCAGAACGGGCCAGGACACAGATACGCAGTATTTT. Translation gives CATSRTGQDTDTQYF.

The V gene is TRBV10-3, the J gene TRBJ2-2; possible D gene TRBD2, 5 bases. V lost 9 bases and J 3 bases, leaving 5 bases between the germline ends. The CDR3 is 11 residues long. Germline assignment: CDR1 ENHRY and CDR2 SYGVKD. CDR3 in amino acids: CAMGDTGELFF. Here the CDR3 DNA reads TGTGCCATGGGAGACACCGGGGAGCTGTTTTTT.

The chain couples TRBV5-1 to TRBJ1-2; 10 bases match TRBD1. Per germline, CDR1 SGHRS and CDR2 YFSETQ. J lost 3 bases, V lost 3 bases, and 2 bases had no gene match. The CDR3 runs to 14 residues. CDR3 region: CASSSGTGDYGYTF. Here the CDR3 DNA reads TGCGCCAGCAGCTCCGGGACAGGGGACTATGGCTACACCTTC.

The CDR3 protein is CASSSSGPYGYTF. The CDR3 bases are TGTGCCAGCAGCTCGTCGGGGCCCTATGGCTACACCTTC. The chain uses TRBV11-2 and TRBJ1-2; a weak D match, TRBD1 (5 bases). Trimming stripped 4 bases from V and 4 bases from J, with 10 bases between. Germline V gives CDR1 SGHAT, CDR2 FQNNGV. CDR3 length equals 13 residues.

This clone was detected only once. The chain has TRBV20-1 and TRBJ2-5; no clear D gene. Germline loops: CDR1 DFQATT, CDR2 SNEGSKA (reference sequence). V lost 5 bases and J lost 7, with 11 bases in between. The CDR3 loop spans 11 amino acids. The CDR3 loop reads CSADAAGTQYF. The CDR3 DNA follows: TGCAGTGCTGACGCCGCCGGGACCCAGTACTTC.

The J gene is TRBJ2-3, the V gene TRBV7-2; D is possibly TRBD2 (5 bases). V lost 4 bases to trimming and J lost 4 bases, with 6 bases between them. CDR3 length: 12 residues. The germline gives CDR1 SGHTA, CDR2 FQGNSA. The DNA for the CDR3 is TGTGCCAGCAGCTCAGCGGCAGATACGCAGTATTTT. This encodes CASSSAADTQYF.